These T cell receptor beta chains were read from a single sample in a study of identical twins. TCRdb recomputed calls from the 5' RACE reads with MiXCR, one row per CDR3 protein. The profile shows about 920,000 distinct CDR3 sequences, 10% to 15% of them singletons. These same data were also listed under a study on yellow fever vaccine responses in identical twins.

Sequencing was carried out using PBMCs. These receptors were collected from a woman aged 18 to 35 in good health. Each CDR3 is given with its conserved first and last residue. D genes are given only for firm matches. Not all rows give a size; the values are once, few, many and, for expanded clones, a class.

abundance | j_gene | d_gene | v_gene | CDR3aa
many | TRBJ1-1 | . | TRBV19 | CASSPGAAEAFF
many | TRBJ2-7 | TRBD1 | TRBV27 | CASSTGQRTYEQYF
many | TRBJ2-1 | TRBD1 | TRBV5-1 | CASSAGGFSSYNEQFF
. | TRBJ2-2 | TRBD1 | TRBV20-1 | CSAKKTGQAGELFF
. | TRBJ2-7 | . | TRBV20-1 | CSARESSYEQYF
. | TRBJ2-3 | . | TRBV5-1 | CASSLFSGRDVWTDTQYF
. | TRBJ2-5 | TRBD2 | TRBV28 | CASSAPSGGARETQYF
many | TRBJ2-5 | . | TRBV5-1 | CASSFGLQETQYF
few | TRBJ1-5 | TRBD1 | TRBV7-8 | CASSLVGTGKQPQHF
. | TRBJ2-1 | . | TRBV20-1 | CSANDINNEQFF
few | TRBJ2-3 | . | TRBV19 | CASSIGHRTDTQYF
. | TRBJ2-1 | TRBD2 | TRBV2 | CASSDQREYNEQFF
few | TRBJ2-7 | TRBD2 | TRBV7-2 | CASSLKGLAGNYEQYF
. | TRBJ2-3 | . | TRBV11-2 | CASSHRWGAVPGTDTQYF
. | TRBJ1-1 | TRBD1 | TRBV27 | CASNPTGGSHTEAFF
few | TRBJ1-4 | . | TRBV19 | CATSTAVNEKNCFF
many | TRBJ2-5 | . | TRBV20-1 | CSASGTSQETQYF
. | TRBJ2-3 | . | TRBV7-8 | CASSPNEWRSTDTQYF
once | TRBJ2-1 | TRBD2 | TRBV16 | CASSLGVSGRAGSYNEQFF
. | TRBJ1-1 | TRBD1 | TRBV2 | CARGGGQKNTEAFF
few | TRBJ2-1 | . | TRBV18 | CASSPVSEQFF
few | TRBJ1-3 | TRBD1 | TRBV28 | CASSSHLGQERNSGNTIYF
. | TRBJ1-1 | . | TRBV3-1 | CASSQGSGGMNTEAFF
many | TRBJ2-1 | TRBD2 | TRBV7-8 | CASSLTSGGINEQFF
few | TRBJ2-1 | TRBD2 | TRBV6-1 | CASTAGAAYNEQFF
few | TRBJ2-1 | TRBD2 | TRBV28 | CASTFGGTSPYNEQFF
. | TRBJ1-6 | . | TRBV14 | CASSQDLGGDNSPLHF
. | TRBJ1-1 | . | TRBV9 | CASSVEPGPREPPSNTEAFF
many | TRBJ1-5 | . | TRBV20-1 | CSAAEGNQPQHF
. | TRBJ2-7 | . | TRBV10-3 | CAISESWGTYEQYF
. | TRBJ2-6 | . | TRBV5-5 | CASSLWATGANVLTF
. | TRBJ2-1 | . | TRBV5-1 | CASSFSSSWDIEQFF
few | TRBJ2-1 | TRBD2 | TRBV20-1 | CSVQVAGDYNEQFF
. | TRBJ2-1 | TRBD2 | TRBV18 | CASSSGLAGRSYNEQFF
. | TRBJ2-1 | . | TRBV20-1 | CSVRRDNEQFF
few | TRBJ1-1 | . | TRBV7-9 | CASSLQLGPEAFF
. | TRBJ2-3 | TRBD2 | TRBV27 | CASSSGLAGGYDTQYF
few | TRBJ2-7 | TRBD1 | TRBV12-3/TRBV12-4 | CASSSRTGGGEQYF
. | TRBJ2-5 | . | TRBV20-1 | CSANHRETQYF
. | TRBJ2-2 | . | TRBV12-3/TRBV12-4 | CASSLSTGTLNTGELFF
few | TRBJ2-1 | . | TRBV5-6 | CASSREASYNEQFF
. | TRBJ2-5 | . | TRBV24-1 | CATSDSEGYGQETQYF
few | TRBJ2-3 | TRBD1 | TRBV5-1 | CASRGQRLTDTQYF
. | TRBJ1-2 | . | TRBV29-1 | CSVEDDKEGGYGYTF
. | TRBJ2-7 | TRBD2 | TRBV29-1 | CSVGSGRASYEQYF
few | TRBJ2-7 | TRBD2 | TRBV29-1 | CSVREGPYEQYF
few | TRBJ2-5 | TRBD2 | TRBV7-2 | CASSLSRGGWQETQYF
. | TRBJ2-1 | . | TRBV10-2 | CASSDVGTLPSYNEQFF
few | TRBJ1-6 | . | TRBV11-2 | CASSLQTATNSPLHF
. | TRBJ2-1 | TRBD2 | TRBV12-3/TRBV12-4 | CASRASGEGQQFF
. | TRBJ2-1 | TRBD2 | TRBV5-1 | CASKMGTSGHNEQFF
once | TRBJ2-2 | . | TRBV6-5 | CASSYSTGSDTGELFF
once | TRBJ2-4 | . | TRBV4-1 | CASSPPEGRNGKNIQYF
. | TRBJ2-3 | TRBD2 | TRBV11-2 | CASSLFSGSTDTQYF
. | TRBJ1-5 | . | TRBV3-1 | CASSHGRGGSNQPQHF